Listed below are T cell receptor beta chains from one sample, sequenced in a study of identical twins. TCRdb fed the 5' RACE reads into MiXCR, producing one record per CDR3 protein. The sample yields about 1.7 million distinct CDR3 sequences, around 33% seen once. The specimen sequenced was cord blood. These receptor sequences come from a newborn girl in good health. Each CDR3 is given with its conserved first and last residue. A D gene is named only where the DNA matches it firmly. A row's size may be missing; if present it is once, few, many or a size class.

TRBV4-2	few	TRBJ2-7	.	CASSHEGLRFSYEQYF	TGTGCCAGCAGCCACGAAGGACTTCGCTTCTCCTACGAGCAGTACTTC
TRBV6-5	few	TRBJ2-1	TRBD2	CASRRRPSGRTNEQFF	TGTGCCAGCAGACGCCGGCCGAGCGGGAGGACGAATGAGCAGTTCTTC
TRBV29-1	many	TRBJ2-3	.	CSVGATLTDTQYF	TGCAGCGTCGGAGCAACCCTCACAGATACGCAGTATTTT
TRBV12-3/TRBV12-4	.	TRBJ1-1	.	CASRGGEAEAFF	TGTGCCAGCAGAGGCGGGGAGGCTGAAGCTTTCTTT
TRBV27	few	TRBJ2-6	.	CASSPSQSGANVLTF	TGTGCCAGCAGTCCATCCCAGTCTGGGGCCAACGTCCTGACTTTC
TRBV28	.	TRBJ2-7	TRBD1	CASSSVQGANTQYF	TGTGCCAGCAGTTCCGTCCAGGGGGCAAACACTCAGTACTTC
TRBV27	few	TRBJ2-7	.	CASSLSLGAPYEQYF	TGTGCCAGCAGTTTATCCTTGGGGGCCCCCTACGAGCAGTACTTC
TRBV20-1	.	TRBJ2-7	.	CSARDSLTYEQYF	TGCAGTGCTAGGGACAGCCTTACCTACGAGCAGTACTTC
TRBV6-5	.	TRBJ1-1	.	CASSYHMNTEAFF	TGTGCCAGCAGTTACCACATGAACACTGAAGCTTTCTTT
TRBV10-3	many	TRBJ2-3	.	CAISESTGDTQYF	TGTGCCATCAGTGAGTCGACGGGTGATACGCAGTATTTT
TRBV12-3/TRBV12-4	.	TRBJ2-7	TRBD1	CASSDRDRGNEQYF	TGTGCCAGCAGCGACCGGGACAGGGGGAACGAGCAGTACTTC
TRBV5-1	.	TRBJ2-5	TRBD2	CASTPHLAGKKTQYF	TGCGCCAGCACTCCTCATCTAGCGGGTAAAAAGACCCAGTACTTC
TRBV27	few	TRBJ1-2	TRBD1	CASSVDRALGANYGYTF	TGTGCCAGCAGTGTGGACAGGGCCCTGGGAGCTAACTATGGCTACACCTTC
TRBV25-1	.	TRBJ2-5	.	CASSGAGSQETQYF	TGTGCCAGCAGTGGCGCAGGGTCCCAAGAGACCCAGTACTTC
TRBV12-3/TRBV12-4	.	TRBJ1-2	.	CASSPSGGGYGYTF	TGTGCCAGCAGTCCTTCGGGCGGGGGCTATGGCTACACCTTC
TRBV7-9	.	TRBJ2-7	.	CASSDWSGGSYEQYF	TGTGCCAGCAGTGATTGGAGTGGCGGATCCTACGAGCAGTACTTC
TRBV28	.	TRBJ2-4	TRBD2	CASSLPLAGETKNIQYF	TGTGCCAGCAGTTTACCTCTAGCGGGAGAGACCAAAAACATTCAGTACTTC
TRBV20-1	.	TRBJ1-5	.	CSARHHATANQPQHF	TGCAGTGCTAGACACCACGCGACGGCTAATCAGCCCCAGCATTTT
TRBV28	.	TRBJ2-1	TRBD1	CASRGQELDNEQFF	TGTGCCAGCAGGGGACAGGAACTCGACAATGAGCAGTTCTTC
TRBV7-6	.	TRBJ2-7	TRBD1	CASSPRGRTGGPYEQYF	TGTGCCAGCAGCCCTAGGGGGCGGACAGGGGGCCCCTACGAGCAGTACTTC
TRBV11-1	.	TRBJ2-5	.	CASSLVALEETQYF	TGTGCCAGCAGCTTAGTCGCGTTGGAAGAGACCCAGTACTTC
TRBV28	.	TRBJ2-3	TRBD2	CASSLLGTSPTDTQYF	TGTGCCAGCAGTTTGTTGGGGACTAGCCCCACAGATACGCAGTATTTT
TRBV7-9	.	TRBJ2-1	.	CASSLLWEDEQFF	TGTGCCAGCAGCCTGCTGTGGGAGGATGAGCAGTTCTTC
TRBV10-3	.	TRBJ1-2	TRBD1	CAISELDRGSYGYTF	TGTGCCATCAGTGAACTGGACAGGGGTAGCTATGGCTACACCTTC
TRBV20-1	many	TRBJ2-7	.	CSARDWGVSYEQYF	TGCAGTGCTAGAGATTGGGGGGTCTCCTACGAGCAGTACTTC
TRBV9	.	TRBJ1-2	TRBD1	CASSIGQAGGNYGYTF	TGTGCCAGCAGCATAGGACAGGCAGGAGGGAATTATGGCTACACCTTC
TRBV20-1	few	TRBJ2-1	TRBD2	CSARVLAGGTYNEQFF	TGCAGTGCTAGAGTTTTAGCGGGGGGGACTTACAATGAGCAGTTCTTC
TRBV24-1	few	TRBJ1-1	.	CATSPAGMNTEAFF	TGTGCCACCAGTCCCGCAGGGATGAACACTGAAGCTTTCTTT
TRBV7-2	few	TRBJ2-4	TRBD2	CASSFTASGAGAQYF	TGTGCCAGCAGCTTTACCGCTAGCGGGGCCGGAGCGCAGTACTTC
TRBV29-1	.	TRBJ2-1	.	CTSLSTGSDEQFF	TGCACCTCCCTCAGTACAGGCTCCGATGAGCAGTTCTTC
TRBV12-3/TRBV12-4	.	TRBJ1-5	.	CASSLFSLGGNQPQHF	TGTGCCAGCAGTTTATTCAGCCTCGGGGGCAATCAGCCCCAGCATTTT
TRBV20-1	few	TRBJ2-3	TRBD2	CSAQGTSEGTQYF	TGCAGTGCCCAAGGGACTAGCGAGGGTACGCAGTATTTT
TRBV9	many	TRBJ2-5	TRBD1	CASSVGGGVMETQYF	TGTGCCAGCAGCGTAGGAGGGGGCGTAATGGAGACCCAGTACTTC
TRBV24-1	few	TRBJ2-7	.	CATSDSLTGYEQYF	TGTGCCACCAGTGATTCCCTTACAGGGTACGAGCAGTACTTC
TRBV20-1	.	TRBJ2-5	.	CSALRAEGQETQYF	TGCAGTGCTCTTAGAGCGGAGGGCCAAGAGACCCAGTACTTC
TRBV19	.	TRBJ1-5	.	CASTSYSRAGYNQPQHF	TGTGCCAGTACCTCATATTCCAGGGCAGGGTACAATCAGCCCCAGCATTTT
TRBV20-1	.	TRBJ2-7	.	CSAASPETANYEQYF	TGCAGTGCTGCATCCCCCGAGACTGCTAACTACGAGCAGTACTTC
TRBV12-3/TRBV12-4	many	TRBJ2-1	TRBD2	CASSSSGRTYNEQFF	TGTGCCAGCAGCTCTAGCGGGAGAACGTACAATGAGCAGTTCTTC
TRBV7-2	.	TRBJ2-5	TRBD2	CASSLGGVAGRQETQYF	TGTGCCAGCAGCTTAGGGGGTGTAGCGGGAAGGCAAGAGACCCAGTACTTC
TRBV20-1	few	TRBJ2-1	.	CSARDAGRNNEQFF	TGCAGTGCTAGAGATGCGGGACGTAACAATGAGCAGTTCTTC
TRBV20-1	few	TRBJ2-3	TRBD2	CSASASGGVDTQYF	TGCAGTGCTAGTGCTAGCGGGGGGGTTGATACGCAGTATTTT